This T cell receptor beta chain stems from a study of shared clonotypes between healthy human individuals. The investigators split CD4+ cells into a CD45RA+ naive subset and a CD45RA-negative memory subset. CDR1 and CDR2 (germline): MNHEY, SMNVEV (reference sequence). J gave up 0 bases and V 3 bases, and 4 bases lay outside the gene matches. The length of the CDR3 is 15 residues. Study-wide findings and caveats: Clonotype sharing levels among donors were expected to vary with sequencing depth.

The DNA input per sorted-subset replicate PCR was roughly 180 ng, corresponding to 25,000 to 35,000 T cell genomes. Original methodology: Filtering differed because ImmunoSEQ produced junction-only sequences that carried no quality scores. Clones were sequenced by immunoSEQ multiplex PCR, and TCRdb holds only the in-frame ones, with some missing. From that table come the V and J calls and clone size; the DNA was used to work out D and trimming. The sample lists around 750,000 clones, roughly 70% occurring once. Note on this clone: Its antigen is currently unknown.

The clonotype was recovered from a woman in her 30s in good health. The V and J genes are TRBV27 and TRBJ2-7; 8 bases match TRBD2. The sample taken for sequencing was memory CD4+ T cells sorted from blood. This sample's subset: CD45RA-negative fraction. This CDR3 is CASSFPGRASYEQYF. DNA for the CDR3: TGTGCCAGCAGTTTCCCCGGGAGGGCCTCCTACGAGCAGTACTTC.